A selection of T cell receptor beta chains follows, all from one sample in a study of Ad26.COV2.S vaccination and SARS-CoV-2 variants. TCRdb's copy holds only in-frame clones and misses some; the assay was immunoSEQ multiplex PCR. The table records 350,000 to 600,000 clones, around 89% of them present only once. The sample in question was peripheral blood, obtained in a trial of Ad26.COV2.S vaccine versus placebo. All receptors derive from a person aged 18-65 years who received the Ad26.COV2.S COVID-19 vaccine or a placebo. Each CDR3 is given with its conserved first and last residue. The D gene is left open where the match is weak. Clone size, where shown, is once, few, many, or a class for clones that have expanded.

D gene	V gene	clone size	J gene	CDR3 DNA	CDR3 protein
TRBD1	TRBV5-4	.	TRBJ2-5	TGTGCCAGCAGCTTGGGGACAGGCCAAGAGACCCAGTACTTC	CASSLGTGQETQYF
.	TRBV19	.	TRBJ1-5	TGTGCCAGTAGTATAAGCCAGAGCGGCAATCAGCCCCAGCATTTT	CASSISQSGNQPQHF
.	TRBV6-5	.	TRBJ2-7	TGTGCCAGCAGTTACTCAAGGGGGGAGCACTACGAGCAGTACTTC	CASSYSRGEHYEQYF
.	TRBV6-5	.	TRBJ2-2	TGTGCCAGCAGTTACTCGAAAAGTGGCACCGGGGAGCTGTTTTTT	CASSYSKSGTGELFF
.	TRBV6-5	.	TRBJ1-1	TGTGCCAGCAGTTGGGGAGTCACTGAAGCTTTCTTT	CASSWGVTEAFF
.	TRBV7-8	.	TRBJ2-7	TGTGCCAGCAGTCTGGGGTTCTACGAGCAGTACTTC	CASSLGFYEQYF
.	TRBV7-6	.	TRBJ2-1	TGTGCCAGCAGCTTCCTCGGCCTAAACTCCTACAATGAGCAGTTCTTC	CASSFLGLNSYNEQFF
TRBD1	TRBV7-9	.	TRBJ2-1	TGTGCCAGCAGATCCGGACAGGGAGGCTCCTACAATGAGCAGTTCTTC	CASRSGQGGSYNEQFF
.	TRBV29-1	.	TRBJ2-1	TGCAGCGTTGAAGGTTTGGGTAGGGAGCAGTTCTTC	CSVEGLGREQFF
.	TRBV9	.	TRBJ2-5	TGTGCCAGCAGCGTAGATAACAGCCCCCGAGAGACCCAGTACTTC	CASSVDNSPRETQYF
.	TRBV30	.	TRBJ1-2	TGTGCCTGGGAGCCCGAGGGGGATGGCTACACCTTC	CAWEPEGDGYTF
TRBD1	TRBV14	.	TRBJ1-2	TGTGCCAGCAGCCTCGACAGGGACTATGGCTACACCTTC	CASSLDRDYGYTF
.	TRBV28	.	TRBJ2-5	TGTGCCAGCAGCCCCGGTTTTATGCGGGAGACCCAGTACTTC	CASSPGFMRETQYF
TRBD1	TRBV6-5	few	TRBJ2-7	TGTGCCAGCAGTTACTCGATGGACAGGCTATCCTACGAGCAGTACTTC	CASSYSMDRLSYEQYF
.	TRBV5-1	.	TRBJ2-5	TGCGCCAGCAACGGAAAGACCGGGGAGACCCAGTACTTC	CASNGKTGETQYF
.	TRBV6-2/TRBV6-3	.	TRBJ1-1	TGTGCCAGCAGTTACTCGGAACAAGGGAACACTGAAGCTTTCTTT	CASSYSEQGNTEAFF
.	TRBV21-1	.	TRBJ1-2	TGTGCCAGCAGCACTTCTCCGGGACAGGTCTATGGCTACACCTTC	CASSTSPGQVYGYTF
.	TRBV6-5	.	TRBJ1-2	TGTGCCAGCAGGGGACAAGAGGGACAAAGCTATGGCTACACCTTC	CASRGQEGQSYGYTF
.	TRBV7-8	once	TRBJ1-5	TGTGCCAGCGGGGGAGATTTCGGCAATCAGCCCCAGCATTTT	CASGGDFGNQPQHF
.	TRBV18	.	TRBJ1-1	TGTGCCAGCTCAACAGATCTGAACACTGAAGCTTTCTTT	CASSTDLNTEAFF
TRBD1	TRBV2	.	TRBJ1-3	TGTGCCAGCCTGGACAGGGCTGGAAACACCATATATTTT	CASLDRAGNTIYF
TRBD1	TRBV10-3	once	TRBJ2-7	TGTGCCACCACCGGCCCAGGGACAGTCGGCGAGCAGTACTTC	CATTGPGTVGEQYF
TRBD2	TRBV7-2	.	TRBJ2-4	TGTGCCAGCAGCAAAACTAGCGGGGGAGAAAACATTCAGTACTTC	CASSKTSGGENIQYF
TRBD1	TRBV2	.	TRBJ2-3	TGTGCCAGCAAAGCCGGGACAGCCACAGATACGCAGTATTTT	CASKAGTATDTQYF
.	TRBV9	.	TRBJ2-7	TGTGCCAGCAGCGTAGGGGTTTCGGGGGAGCAGTACTTC	CASSVGVSGEQYF
.	TRBV7-9	.	TRBJ1-2	TGTGCCAGCAGACAGAAGGGAGGGGTGGGCGGCTACACCTTC	CASRQKGGVGGYTF
.	TRBV4-1	.	TRBJ1-4	TGCGCCAGCACCCCAATTGGACAGAATAATGAAAAACTGTTTTTT	CASTPIGQNNEKLFF
.	TRBV24-1	.	TRBJ1-2	TGTGCCACCAGTGGCCAGGGCTATGGCTACACCTTC	CATSGQGYGYTF
.	TRBV27	.	TRBJ2-7	TGTGCCAGCAGTTTGTGGGGCACGAGCTCCTACGAGCAGTACTTC	CASSLWGTSSYEQYF
.	TRBV10-3	.	TRBJ1-6	TGTGCCATCAGTGCCCCGGGGGCATCTTCACCCCTCCACTTT	CAISAPGASSPLHF
.	TRBV14	few	TRBJ2-7	TGTGCCAGCAGCCAAGATTGGCGTCGTGAGCAGTACTTC	CASSQDWRREQYF
.	TRBV6-5	.	TRBJ1-5	TGTGCCAGCAGTTTGGGAGGAGGTCAGCCCCAGCATTTT	CASSLGGGQPQHF
.	TRBV4-1	.	TRBJ1-6	TGCGCCAGCAGTATGGGCCGGGATTCACCCCTCCACTTT	CASSMGRDSPLHF
.	TRBV7-9	.	TRBJ2-1	TGTGCCAGCAGCTATTACAATGAGCAGTTCTTC	CASSYYNEQFF
.	TRBV10-1	.	TRBJ1-1	TGCGCCAGCAGTGAGTCGGGGCAGGGACCGACCCACACTGAAGCTTTCTTT	CASSESGQGPTHTEAFF
TRBD1	TRBV5-1	.	TRBJ2-3	TGCGCCAGCAGCGCGAACCGGGACAGGAGCACAGATACGCAGTATTTT	CASSANRDRSTDTQYF
.	TRBV5-4	.	TRBJ1-1	TGTGCCAGCAGCTTGGTGGGACGGCACATGAACACTGAAGCTTTCTTT	CASSLVGRHMNTEAFF